This entry features one T cell receptor beta chain sequence. In the source study's methods: Reference gene primer amplification gave nucleated cell count estimates. Here immunoSEQ multiplex PCR was the method, and the copy in TCRdb shows in-frame clones only, minus some. The V and J calls and clone size come from that table; D and trimming were worked out from the DNA. The data contain around 290,000 clones, 80% to 90% of them singletons. The data are from a study of blood T cell repertoires in COVID-19. Across the study: Acute-phase and convalescent COVID-19 samples originated in the United States, Italy and Spain. Nucleic acid was either cDNA or gDNA, and it came from T cells, B-cell-depleted T cells, or PBMCs.

The TCR originated in a woman between 50 and 59 years old who had recovered from COVID-19. The sample consisted of peripheral blood.

CDR3 DNA sequence: TGTGCCAGTAGTGGACAGGGGTATGAAAAACTGTTTTTT. Translated: CASSGQGYEKLFF. The V gene is TRBV19, the J gene TRBJ1-4; TRBD1 aligns across 9 bases. J gave up 6 bases and V 5 bases, and 1 base lay outside the gene matches. The CDR3 is made up of 13 amino acids. Germline values: CDR1 LNHDA, CDR2 SQIVND (reference sequence).